Below, 29 T cell receptor beta chains from the same sample are listed, as sequenced in a study of OX40 agonist ivuxolimab in advanced cancers. Clones were sequenced by immunoSEQ multiplex PCR, and TCRdb holds only the in-frame ones, with some missing. Of approximately 89,000 clones in the sample, around 90% were seen once. The sample was CD4+ or CD8+ T cells sorted from blood, taken in a trial of the OX40 agonist ivuxolimab. The receptor source for this set is an adult with an advanced solid tumor such as melanoma, head and neck, liver or kidney cancer.

The V and J genes are TRBV2 and TRBJ2-3, with 10 bases aligning to TRBD2. Germline CDR1 and CDR2: SNHLY and FYNNEI. Trimming at V came to 3 bases and at J to 2 bases, leaving 2 bases not matched to a gene. This CDR3 is 15 amino acids long. The DNA of the CDR3 is TGTGCCAGCAGTGACAGCGGGGGGGCCACAGATACGCAGTATTTT. It specifies CASSDSGGATDTQYF.

The chain combines TRBV4-1 with TRBJ1-5, with unresolved D. The CDR3 consists of 17 residues. CDR1 and CDR2 from the germline V gene are MGHRA and YSYEKL. The germline V and J ends were trimmed by 3 bases and 2 bases, with 17 bases remaining between them. This CDR3 reads CASSHPRQAAGNQPQHF. The CDR3 nucleotides read TGCGCCAGCAGCCACCCCCGACAAGCCGCGGGCAATCAGCCCCAGCATTTT.

V and J are TRBV7-9 and TRBJ2-5; possibly TRBD1 or TRBD2 for D (5 bases each). This CDR3 contains 16 residues. Deletions cut 0 bases from V and 1 base from J, with 12 bases between. Germline CDR1 and CDR2: SEHNR and FQNEAQ (reference sequence). The CDR3 reads CASSLAGTAAQETQYF. DNA of the CDR3: TGTGCCAGCAGCTTAGCTGGGACGGCAGCCCAAGAGACCCAGTACTTC. Variable domain in full (rest from reference TRBV7-9 and TRBJ2-5): DTGVSQNPRHKITKRGQNVTFRCDPISEHNRLYWYRQTLGQGPEFLTYFQNEAQLEKSRLLSDRFSAERPKGSFSTLEIQRTEQGDSAMYLCASSLAGTAAQETQYFGPGTRLLVL.

The J gene is TRBJ2-7, the V gene TRBV13, with 8 bases fitting TRBD1. Germline lookup yields CDR1 PRHDT and CDR2 FYEKMQ (reference sequence). With V trimmed by 0 bases and J by 1 base, 2 bases remained unmatched. The CDR3 spans 15 residues. CDR3 protein: CASSLGGTGSYEQYF. In DNA, the CDR3 is TGTGCCAGCAGCTTAGGGGGGACAGGTTCCTACGAGCAGTACTTC. Together with reference TRBV13 and TRBJ2-7, the CDR3 gives the full variable domain: AAGVIQSPRHLIKEKRETATLKCYPIPRHDTVYWYQQGPGQDPQFLISFYEKMQSDKGSIPDRFSAQQFSDYHSELNMSSLELGDSALYFCASSLGGTGSYEQYFGPGTRLTVT.

This clone appeared once. The chain carries TRBV9 and TRBJ2-2; 10 bases align to TRBD1. The germline CDR1 and CDR2 sequences are SGDLS and YYNGEE. V shed 3 bases and J 6 bases; nucleotides not matched to a gene: 8. This CDR3 is 16 amino acids long. The CDR3 sequence is CASSATVDRGAGELFF. The CDR3 DNA is TGTGCCAGCAGCGCAACCGTGGACAGGGGGGCCGGGGAGCTGTTTTTT.

This clone was counted only a few times. The chain employs TRBV12-5 and TRBJ2-7; D possibly corresponds to TRBD2 (7 bases). Germline loops: CDR1 LGHNT, CDR2 FRNRAP. V shed 5 bases and J shed 6 bases, with 23 bases lying between them. CDR3 length: 16 amino acids. This chain's CDR3 is CASGQGGRADGVEQYF. The CDR3 DNA reads as TGTGCTAGTGGTCAAGGGGGGAGGGCAGATGGCGTCGAGCAGTACTTC. Drawing the rest from reference TRBV12-5 and TRBJ2-7, the complete variable domain is DARVTQTPRHKVTEMGQEVTMRCQPILGHNTVFWYRQTMMQGLELLAYFRNRAPLDDSGMPKDRFSAEMPDATLATLKIQPSEPRDSAVYFCASGQGGRADGVEQYFGPGTRLTVT.

The J gene is TRBJ2-7, the V gene TRBV27; D tentatively fits TRBD1 or TRBD2 (5 bases each). V gave up 3 bases and J gave up 6 bases, with 12 bases separating them. Germline assignment: CDR1 MNHEY and CDR2 SMNVEV (reference sequence). The CDR3 runs to 13 residues. The CDR3 region is CASSFGGGREQYF. The CDR3 DNA follows: TGTGCCAGCAGTTTTGGGGGTGGTCGCGAGCAGTACTTC.

The chain couples TRBV23-1 to TRBJ1-2; D ambiguous. TRBV23-1 is treated as an ORF (open reading frame) with a function not yet certain. V lost 4 bases and J lost 2, with 29 bases in between. This CDR3 region has 20 residues. The chain's CDR3 is CASSRSPPPSEGRLNYGYTF. CDR3 DNA: TGCGCCAGCAGTCGCAGCCCTCCCCCCTCCGAGGGCAGGCTGAACTATGGCTACACCTTC.

This clone was counted a single time. The V gene is TRBV10-3, the J gene TRBJ1-6; weak D call: TRBD1 (5 bases). Trimming cost V 7 bases and J 7 bases, with 17 bases left between them. Germline-derived CDR1 and CDR2 are ENHRY and SYGVKD. CDR3 length: 15 amino acids. The CDR3 bases are TGTGCCATCAACCCTACGGGGCAGGGAAATTCACCCCTCCACTTT. It encodes CAINPTGQGNSPLHF.

The chain uses TRBV30 and TRBJ1-5, with D perhaps TRBD1 (5 bases). The CDR3 is made up of 12 amino acids. V lost 0 bases, J lost 12 bases, and 12 bases lay in between. Germline V gives CDR1 GTSNPN, CDR2 SVGIG (reference sequence). The CDR3 sequence: CAWSVVLGLQHF. In DNA form, the CDR3 reads TGTGCCTGGAGTGTAGTACTGGGGCTCCAGCATTTT.

The V gene is TRBV9, the J gene TRBJ2-1, with TRBD2 matching over 8 bases. This CDR3 contains 16 residues. Trimming took 0 bases from V and 4 from J; bases not matched to a gene: 6. CDR1 is SGDLS, CDR2 YYNGEE, per germline. This CDR3 reads CASSVAPASGYNEQFF. The CDR3, as DNA: TGTGCCAGCAGCGTAGCACCAGCTAGCGGGTACAATGAGCAGTTCTTC.

This chain joins TRBV6-5 and TRBJ2-2; 9 positions match TRBD2. Trimming at V came to 2 bases and at J to 5 bases, leaving 6 bases not matched to a gene. There are 16 residues in the CDR3. Per germline, CDR1 MNHEY and CDR2 SVGAGI. CDR3 residues: CASSYIPSGGTGELFF. The DNA of the CDR3 is TGTGCCAGCAGTTACATACCCAGCGGGGGGACCGGGGAGCTGTTTTTT.

This chain joins TRBV10-2 and TRBJ1-6; 8 bases fit TRBD1. V gave up 4 bases and J gave up 0 bases; unmatched junction bases: 5. The CDR3 runs to 17 residues. Per the germline V gene, CDR1 is WSHSY and CDR2 is SAAADI. The CDR3 DNA sequence: TGCGCCAGCAGTGCTCCCGGGACAGGCTCCTATAATTCACCCCTCCACTTT. It specifies CASSAPGTGSYNSPLHF.

The genes are TRBV7-2 and TRBJ2-7; TRBD1 matches at 7 bases. The CDR3 totals 15 residues. Germline lookup yields CDR1 SGHTA and CDR2 FQGNSA. Germline trimming cut 5 bases from V and 0 bases from J; bases unmatched to any gene: 7. The CDR3 bases are TGTGCCAGCAGCGCTGGGGACAGCACCTCCTACGAGCAGTACTTC. Amino acids: CASSAGDSTSYEQYF.

The chain recombines TRBV25-1 with TRBJ1-2, with TRBD1 as a possible D gene (5 bases). The length of the CDR3 is 13 residues. Germline V gives CDR1 MGHDK, CDR2 SYGVNS. V was clipped by 2 bases and J by 8 bases, with 12 bases between them. The chain's CDR3 is CASSEPGGGGYTF. The CDR3 DNA sequence: TGTGCCAGCAGTGAACCGGGGGGAGGGGGCTACACCTTC.

V gene TRBV7-9 combines with J gene TRBJ2-1; D is unclear. This CDR3 region has 13 residues. Germline V gene sequence: CDR1 SEHNR, CDR2 FQNEAQ (reference sequence). With 5 bases removed from V and 5 bases from J, the gap between germline ends came to 10 bases. The CDR3 loop is CASSRPDNNEQFF. In nucleotides, the CDR3 is TGTGCCAGCAGCCGACCGGATAACAATGAGCAGTTCTTC.

The V call is TRBV11-2, the J call TRBJ2-1; 8 positions match TRBD2. Trimming at V came to 1 base and at J to 5 bases, leaving 13 bases not matched to a gene. CDR1 and CDR2 (germline): SGHAT, FQNNGV. The CDR3 is made up of 18 amino acids. This CDR3 is CASSLGGGWRGADNEQFF. CDR3 DNA sequence: TGTGCCAGCAGCTTAGGTGGTGGATGGCGGGGGGCCGACAATGAGCAGTTCTTC.

V is TRBV30 and J is TRBJ2-2; D may be TRBD1 (6 bases). The V end was cut by 4 bases, the J end by 0 bases, with 15 bases between. Germline V gene lookup returns CDR1 GTSNPN and CDR2 SVGIG (reference sequence). The CDR3 is 16 amino acids. DNA for the CDR3: TGTGCCTGGACCCCAATGGGACATTCGAACACCGGGGAGCTGTTTTTT. This encodes CAWTPMGHSNTGELFF.

V is TRBV19 and J is TRBJ2-2; 8 bases fit TRBD2. The CDR3 has 16 residues. The trim removed 5 bases at V and 6 bases at J, leaving 11 bases unmatched. CDR1 is LNHDA, CDR2 SQIVND, per germline (reference sequence). The CDR3 coding sequence is TGTGCCAGTAGTTTTAGCGGGGTATGGGTCGCCGGGGAGCTGTTTTTT. It yields the protein CASSFSGVWVAGELFF.

This chain links TRBV15 with TRBJ1-2, with D maybe TRBD1 (6 bases). This CDR3 region has 15 residues. V was clipped by 0 bases and J by 7 bases, with 15 bases between them. The germline V gene encodes CDR1 LNHNV and CDR2 YYDKDF (reference sequence). The CDR3 bases are TGTGCCACCAGCAGAGAATCGGGGGGCCAGAGTGGCTACACCTTC. Residues: CATSRESGGQSGYTF.

The chain has TRBV29-1 and TRBJ2-2, with D perhaps matching TRBD2 (5 bases). V dropped 5 bases and J dropped 4 bases, with 17 bases sitting between them. Germline lookup yields CDR1 SQVTM and CDR2 ANQGSEA. The CDR3 is made up of 15 amino acids. CDR3 bases: TGCAGCGTTTTGGCTACCCACACTAGCACCGGGGAGCTGTTTTTT. Amino acid sequence: CSVLATHTSTGELFF.

In its sample, this clone was seen once. The rearrangement joins TRBV2 to TRBJ2-7; no clear D. The CDR3 extends over 12 amino acids. V was pared by 4 bases and J by 3 bases, with 7 bases between. Germline-derived CDR1 and CDR2 are SNHLY and FYNNEI. CDR3 loop: CASSGQDYEQYF. DNA of the CDR3: TGTGCCAGCAGTGGGCAGGACTACGAGCAGTACTTC. Combining the CDR3 with reference TRBV2 and TRBJ2-7 gives the whole variable domain EPEVTQTPSHQVTQMGQEVILRCVPISNHLYFYWYRQILGQKVEFLVSFYNNEISEKSEIFDDQFSVERPDGSNFTLKIRSTKLEDSAMYFCASSGQDYEQYFGPGTRLTVT.

Comments on this clone: The junction differs from germline at one of its ends, possibly a read error. CDR3 bases: TGTGCTAGCAGCCTCACAGGACTAGTCAATGAGCAGTTCTTC. It codes for CASSLTGLVNEQFF. This rearrangement joins TRBV7-7 to TRBJ2-1, with 7 bases identical to TRBD2. The CDR3 is made up of 14 amino acids. Germline V CDR1 and CDR2: SSHAT, FNYEAQ (reference sequence).

The chain is built from TRBV5-1 and TRBJ2-3; D may be TRBD1 (5 bases). V lost 4 bases, J lost 0 bases, and 9 bases lay in between. Germline V gives CDR1 SGHRS, CDR2 YFSETQ. The CDR3 is 14 amino acids. The CDR3 protein is CASSPTASTDTQYF. DNA for the CDR3: TGCGCCAGCAGCCCGACAGCGAGCACAGATACGCAGTATTTT.

V gene TRBV6-1 combines with J gene TRBJ1-3, with unresolved D. Germline V gene sequence: CDR1 MNHNS, CDR2 SASEGT. V was clipped by 0 bases and J by 2 bases, with 14 bases between them. This CDR3 has 17 amino acids. CDR3 bases: TGTGCCAGCAGTGAAGCGCAGGCAGCCACACCTGGAAACACCATATATTTT. This sequence encodes CASSEAQAATPGNTIYF.

The V call is TRBV5-6, the J call TRBJ2-3; 8 bases line up with TRBD2. This CDR3 contains 19 residues. J was trimmed by 0 bases and V by 1 base; bases with no gene match: 13. Germline V gene data show CDR1 as SGHDT and CDR2 as YYEEEE. Written as DNA, the CDR3 is TGTGCCAGCAGCTTGATCGGGATCCTCGGGGGGGCTAGCACAGATACGCAGTATTTT. Translated: CASSLIGILGGASTDTQYF.

The V gene is TRBV5-1, the J gene TRBJ1-4; D is possibly TRBD1 (6 bases). V was clipped by 2 bases and J by 5 bases, with 10 bases between them. Per germline, CDR1 SGHRS and CDR2 YFSETQ. The CDR3 loop spans 14 amino acids. The CDR3 loop reads CASSFTGTNEKLFF. The CDR3 DNA is TGCGCCAGCAGCTTCACAGGGACAAATGAAAAACTGTTTTTT.

CDR3 region: CASSLDRPNTEAFF. Here the CDR3 DNA reads TGCGCCAGCAGCTTGGACAGGCCGAACACTGAAGCTTTCTTT. The chain combines TRBV5-1 with TRBJ1-1; possible D gene TRBD1, 5 bases. The V gene's germline CDR1 is SGHRS and CDR2 YFSETQ. V was trimmed by 0 bases and J by 1 base, leaving 7 bases between them. This CDR3 contains 14 residues.

This chain connects TRBV5-1 to TRBJ2-7; TRBD2 matches 7 bases. The CDR3 spans 15 residues. V lost 0 bases and J lost 0; bases outside the gene matches: 3. Germline V gives CDR1 SGHRS, CDR2 YFSETQ. The DNA for the CDR3 is TGCGCCAGCAGCTTGGGTGGGGGGGTCTCCTACGAGCAGTACTTC. This codes for CASSLGGGVSYEQYF.